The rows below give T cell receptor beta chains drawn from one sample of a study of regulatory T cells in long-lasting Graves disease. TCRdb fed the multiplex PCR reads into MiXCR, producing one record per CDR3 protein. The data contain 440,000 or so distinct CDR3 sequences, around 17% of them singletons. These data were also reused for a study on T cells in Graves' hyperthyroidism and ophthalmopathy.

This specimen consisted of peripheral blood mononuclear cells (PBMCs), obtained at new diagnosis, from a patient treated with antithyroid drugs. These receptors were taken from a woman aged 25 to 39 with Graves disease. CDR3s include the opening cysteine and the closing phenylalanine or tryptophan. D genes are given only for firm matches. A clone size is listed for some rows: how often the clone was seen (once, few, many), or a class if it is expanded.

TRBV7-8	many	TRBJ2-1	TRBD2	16	CASSLASGRAFDEQFF	TGTGCCAGCAGCTTAGCGAGCGGGAGGGCCTTCGATGAGCAGTTCTTC
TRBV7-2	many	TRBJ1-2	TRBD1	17	CASSKSLTPQGLYGYTF	TGTGCCAGCAGCAAATCACTCACCCCACAGGGGTTGTATGGCTACACCTTC
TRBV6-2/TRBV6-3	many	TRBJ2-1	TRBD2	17	CASSYLSLAEIYNEQFF	TGTGCCAGCAGTTACCTCAGTCTAGCGGAGATTTACAATGAGCAGTTCTTC
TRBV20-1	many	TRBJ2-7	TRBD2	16	CSAPPGTSGSNAEQYF	TGCAGTGCCCCCCCGGGGACTAGCGGGAGTAACGCCGAGCAGTACTTC
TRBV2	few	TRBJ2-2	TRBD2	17	CASSEGSGRANTGELFF	TGTGCCAGCAGTGAGGGTAGCGGGAGAGCGAACACCGGGGAGCTGTTTTTT
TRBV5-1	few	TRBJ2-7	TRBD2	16	CASSGRLAGASYEQYF	TGCGCCAGCAGCGGCAGACTAGCGGGAGCCTCCTACGAGCAGTACTTC
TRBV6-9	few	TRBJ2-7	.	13	CASSYRYGPEQYF	TGTGCCAGCAGTTACCGATATGGGCCGGAGCAGTACTTC
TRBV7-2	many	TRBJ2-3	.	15	CASSPGTRGTDTQYF	TGTGCCAGCAGCCCAGGGACGAGGGGCACAGATACGCAGTATTTT
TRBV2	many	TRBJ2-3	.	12	CASRGGADTQYF	TGTGCCAGCAGGGGGGGCGCAGATACGCAGTATTTT
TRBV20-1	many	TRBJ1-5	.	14	CSARKVASNQPQHF	TGCAGTGCTCGAAAGGTGGCGAGCAATCAGCCCCAGCATTTT
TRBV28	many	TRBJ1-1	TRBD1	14	CASSFEPGQSEAFF	TGTGCCAGCAGTTTCGAACCGGGACAGAGTGAAGCTTTCTTT
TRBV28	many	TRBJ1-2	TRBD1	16	CASSSPQGARDYGYTF	TGTGCCAGCAGTAGCCCTCAGGGGGCGCGGGACTATGGCTACACCTTC
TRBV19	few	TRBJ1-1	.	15	CASWGPDRRNTEAFF	TGTGCCAGCTGGGGCCCCGACCGAAGGAACACTGAAGCTTTCTTT
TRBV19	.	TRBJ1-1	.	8	CAQRGAFF	TGTGCCCAAAGAGGGGCTTTCTTT
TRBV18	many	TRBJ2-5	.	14	CASSQDYRGETQYF	TGTGCCAGCTCACAGGACTATAGGGGAGAGACCCAGTACTTC
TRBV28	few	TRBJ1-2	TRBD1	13	CASSPAGGDGYTF	TGTGCCAGCAGTCCCGCAGGGGGCGATGGCTACACCTTC
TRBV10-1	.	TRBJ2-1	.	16	CASSPEGRDVIDGQFF	TGCGCCAGCAGCCCTGAGGGTCGAGACGTAATAGACGGGCAGTTCTTC
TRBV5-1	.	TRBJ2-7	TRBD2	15	CASSLAGGSYNEQYF	TGCGCCAGCAGCTTGGCGGGAGGCTCCTACAATGAGCAGTACTTC
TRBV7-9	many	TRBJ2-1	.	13	CASSASTTLGQFF	TGTGCCAGCAGCGCCTCGACAACCCTGGGGCAGTTCTTC
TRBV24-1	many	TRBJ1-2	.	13	CATSLGPDYGYTF	TGTGCCACCTCGTTGGGGCCGGACTATGGCTACACCTTC
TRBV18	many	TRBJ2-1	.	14	CASSRTQGGNEQFF	TGTGCCAGCTCGCGAACGCAGGGAGGCAATGAGCAGTTCTTC
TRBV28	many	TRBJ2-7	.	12	CASSLNPNEQYF	TGTGCCAGCAGTTTGAATCCCAACGAGCAGTACTTC
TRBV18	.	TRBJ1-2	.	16	CASSFPLALPPHGYTF	TGTGCCAGCAGCTTTCCGTTAGCGCTACCTCCCCATGGCTACACCTTC
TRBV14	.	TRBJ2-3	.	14	CASSQGNIRDTQYF	TGTGCCAGCAGCCAAGGAAATATAAGGGATACGCAGTATTTT
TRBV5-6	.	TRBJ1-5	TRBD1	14	CASSLGTGAQPQHF	TGTGCCAGCAGCTTGGGGACAGGTGCTCAGCCCCAGCATTTT